This T cell receptor (beta chain) comes out of a study of beta chain features in type 1 diabetes. General observations from the study: All four CD4+ subsets of Type 1 diabetes patients contained TCRB CDR3s that were moderately but significantly shorter.

The germline V gene encodes CDR1 SEHNR and CDR2 FQNEAQ (reference sequence). The CDR3 is made up of 11 amino acids. The germline V and J ends were trimmed by 5 bases and 9 bases, with 8 bases remaining between them. This clone was detected many times. Its antigen remains unknown. The investigators reverse transcribed all of the isolated RNA, so they sequenced expressed TCRB transcripts. Produced via immunoSEQ multiplex PCR; TCRdb's table is partial and in-frame only. This table has 300,000 to 450,000 clones, 8.5% to 10% appearing once. The sequence was obtained from a man aged 25-45 years with type 1 diabetes. The chain recombines TRBV7-9 with TRBJ2-1, with D perhaps TRBD1 (6 bases). Sequenced: central memory CD4+ T cells from blood. CDR3 amino acids: CASSPGVEQFF. CDR3 nucleotide sequence: TGTGCCAGCAGCCCAGGGGTTGAGCAGTTCTTC.